The present TCR beta chain was sequenced within a study of human T cells and chemical hapten exposure. Study overall: Largely, small differences in pooled library volume made per-sample TCR yields vary.

Time point noted: pre-sensitization, week 0. Indicated treatment: therapeutic diphenylcyclopropenone sensitization with weekly scalp DPC. V was shortened by 0 bases and J by 3 bases, with 9 bases between the two germline ends. This CDR3 is 14 amino acids long. Germline CDR1 reads MGHRA; CDR2 reads YSYEKL. Library preparation tagged each individual cDNA molecule with a unique molecular identifier. TCRdb processed the RACE reads anew with MiXCR; each CDR3 protein has one entry. The sample carries some 250,000 distinct CDR3 sequences, almost 8% recorded once. This specimen consisted of whole blood, obtained in connection with sensitization to the hapten diphenylcyclopropenone (DPC). The chain uses TRBV4-1 and TRBJ2-7, with D perhaps matching TRBD1 or TRBD2 (6 bases each). The clonotype originates from a man between 18 and 35 years old with alopecia areata. Some clones in this sample may be carry-over from other donors' samples. Here the CDR3 reads CASSQDGGGYEQYV. In DNA form, the CDR3 reads TGCGCCAGCAGCCAAGATGGAGGGGGCTACGAGCAGTACGTC.